This T cell receptor beta chain stems from a study of blood T cell repertoires in COVID-19. Germline trimming cut 5 bases from V and 1 base from J; bases unmatched to any gene: 11. Germline CDR1 reads MGHRA; CDR2 reads YSYEKL. The CDR3 is 17 amino acids. The table came from immunoSEQ multiplex PCR; TCRdb's copy has only in-frame clones and leaves some out. This sample has around 78,000 clones; 85% to 90% occur once, and the top ten carry about 11%. V gene TRBV4-1 combines with J gene TRBJ1-3; TRBD1 aligns across 7 bases. Sequenced: peripheral blood. The clonotype comes from a man between 65 and 85 years old with active or convalescent COVID-19. CDR3 residues: CASSNPGQIRSGNTIYF. The CDR3 DNA follows: TGCGCCAGCAGCAATCCGGGACAGATACGATCTGGAAACACCATATATTTT.